The clone carrying this T cell receptor beta chain was seen a few times. Its antigen remains unknown. The data were taken from a study of beta chain features in type 1 diabetes. Study-wide points: Reduced insertions and increased deletions marked VDJ junctions in type 1 diabetes patients. Type 1 diabetes patients had moderately but significantly shorter TCRB CDR3s in all four CD4+ subsets.

Germline V gene sequence: CDR1 SGHRS, CDR2 YFSETQ. Trimming stripped 4 bases from V and 3 bases from J, with 16 bases between. The CDR3 covers 15 residues. Investigators reverse transcribed all isolated RNA, so they sequenced expressed TCRB transcripts. Here immunoSEQ multiplex PCR was the method, and the copy in TCRdb shows in-frame clones only, minus some. The table records over 150,000 clones, about 8.1% of them present only once. This clonotype was obtained from a man in his late teens or twenties in good health. This chain links TRBV5-1 with TRBJ1-1; D is unresolved. The sequencing input was central memory CD4+ T cells from blood. This CDR3 is CASSLYTQGDTEAFF. The CDR3 bases are TGCGCCAGCAGCCTATATACCCAAGGAGACACTGAAGCTTTCTTT.